This TCR beta chain is from a study of cytomegalovirus exposure and HLA in healthy donors. The primer mix had 60 Vbeta and 13 Jbeta primers. Generated by immunoSEQ multiplex PCR, the TCRdb table keeps only in-frame clones and is missing some. The sample lists around 60,000 clones, 65% to 85% occurring once. V shed 3 bases, J shed 5 bases, and the junction held 8 bases outside the gene matches. Germline V CDR1 and CDR2: SGHAT, FQNNGV. The CDR3 consists of 16 residues. Sequenced: PBMCs. The chain combines TRBV11-2 with TRBJ1-4; TRBD1 matches at 8 bases. The clonotype was recovered from a male donor in good health and CMV-seronegative. Here the CDR3 DNA reads TGTGCCAGCAGCTTCCCCCGGGACAGGCGAAATGAAAAACTGTTTTTT. The encoded protein is CASSFPRDRRNEKLFF.